This is a list of T cell receptor beta chains from one sample in a study of Graves' ophthalmopathy and Graves' hyperthyroidism. TCRdb reanalysed the multiplex PCR reads using MiXCR and keeps one entry per CDR3 protein. Among some 750,000 distinct CDR3 sequences, around 40% were seen once, and the ten largest hold 44%. Sequences were obtained from peripheral blood. These receptors were taken from an adult man with Graves' ophthalmopathy. CDR3s leave out the opening cysteine and the closing phenylalanine or tryptophan. The D gene is left open where the match is weak.

J gene | V gene | D gene | CDR3 protein
TRBJ2-5 | TRBV7-3 | . | ASSLGVGSGETQY
TRBJ2-5 | TRBV5-1 | . | ASSLWRVEETQY
TRBJ2-5 | TRBV10-3 | . | AISEGAETQY
TRBJ2-7 | TRBV11-2 | TRBD1 | ASSRDRGTSEQY
TRBJ2-7 | TRBV5-6 | TRBD1 | ASSAASGTENSYEQY
TRBJ1-5 | TRBV2 | TRBD1 | ASSLTGGGNQPQH
TRBJ2-2 | TRBV10-3 | . | ATLEADVTGELF
TRBJ1-1 | TRBV15 | . | ATSRGTAGAGGAF
TRBJ1-1 | TRBV12-3/TRBV12-4 | . | ASSIRTEQQEAF
TRBJ1-2 | TRBV2 | . | ASSYRELGGYT
TRBJ2-7 | TRBV7-2 | . | ASSLGLVGADEQY
TRBJ1-5 | TRBV5-5 | . | ASSLVPTNSNQPQH
TRBJ2-7 | TRBV20-1 | . | SASSVAGTYEQY
TRBJ2-7 | TRBV11-1 | . | ASSLVNPRGYEQY
TRBJ2-7 | TRBV10-3 | TRBD1 | AISDVAGGFYEQY
TRBJ2-6 | TRBV19 | . | ASSIDLGGSDRSGANVLT
TRBJ2-2 | TRBV7-9 | TRBD2 | ASSDLRGGKNTGELF
TRBJ1-6 | TRBV4-1 | . | ASSHGLEGYSPLH
TRBJ2-6 | TRBV19 | . | ASSPGLISGANVLT
TRBJ1-2 | TRBV6-5 | . | ASSEDPAGSRGYT
TRBJ2-2 | TRBV25-1 | . | ASTPTPAGTGELF
TRBJ1-4 | TRBV7-9 | TRBD1 | ASSPRQGGNEKLF
TRBJ2-2 | TRBV11-2 | TRBD2 | ASSVDQSGGAPGELF
TRBJ1-2 | TRBV29-1 | TRBD1 | SVGGDRRDGYT
TRBJ1-1 | TRBV7-9 | . | ASSLDTSTEAF
TRBJ1-5 | TRBV24-1 | . | ASSYSIGTGGNQPQH
TRBJ2-7 | TRBV25-1 | TRBD2 | ASSYGVSGGLADEQY
TRBJ2-7 | TRBV7-9 | . | ASSPKPYEQY
TRBJ2-6 | TRBV11-2 | . | ASSSRRTFSGANVLT
TRBJ1-2 | TRBV5-1 | . | ASSLGTGFYGYT
TRBJ2-2 | TRBV7-8 | TRBD1 | ASSLGDRVTGELF
TRBJ1-1 | TRBV2 | TRBD1 | ASRLDRGRGAEAF
TRBJ1-2 | TRBV2 | TRBD1 | ASRAPGAAAGGGGYYGYT
TRBJ1-1 | TRBV29-1 | . | SVREDTNTEAF
TRBJ2-7 | TRBV2 | . | ASSLNAQGLPSYEQY
TRBJ2-5 | TRBV25-1 | TRBD1 | ASSEAGGQETQY
TRBJ2-7 | TRBV4-2 | . | ACSPIRRVSYEQY
TRBJ1-4 | TRBV7-3 | . | ASSLSPGEKLF
TRBJ1-1 | TRBV29-1 | TRBD1 | SVGQGVEAF
TRBJ2-5 | TRBV7-9 | . | ASSSDRSLGTQY
TRBJ2-7 | TRBV5-6 | TRBD2 | ASGPPGGEQY
TRBJ1-2 | TRBV2 | TRBD1 | ASSAGQAYLYGYT
TRBJ1-5 | TRBV24-1 | . | ASSPFFGNQPQH
TRBJ1-5 | TRBV24-1 | . | ATSSPRGDQPQH
TRBJ2-7 | TRBV5-5 | . | ASSAGHPVYEQY
TRBJ1-3 | TRBV10-3 | . | ASRRVDSGNTIY
TRBJ1-4 | TRBV2 | . | ASSVGGDEKLF
TRBJ1-1 | TRBV9 | . | ASSQVGTTEAF
TRBJ1-5 | TRBV24-1 | TRBD1 | ATSDPGTGQYSNQPQH
TRBJ1-3 | TRBV7-7 | . | ASSPGTLTGNTIY
TRBJ2-5 | TRBV7-3 | . | ASSLRPWQETQY
TRBJ2-5 | TRBV7-9 | TRBD2 | ASSFDGRGRETQY
TRBJ2-5 | TRBV7-9 | . | ASSPHPGGAAETQY
TRBJ2-7 | TRBV6-5 | TRBD1 | ASGGITGTGGHEQY
TRBJ2-5 | TRBV7-2 | . | ASSSSPAGQETQY
TRBJ1-4 | TRBV20-1 | . | SAREPGNEKLF